This entry lists 11 T cell receptor beta chains sequenced from one sample in a study of radiotherapy plus CTLA-4 blockade in lung cancer. Libraries were prepared by immunoSEQ multiplex PCR; TCRdb keeps only in-frame clonotypes and omits some of them. This sample has 90,000 to 150,000 clones; roughly 80% occur once, and the top ten carry approximately 4.7%. Material: peripheral blood, obtained from a patient treated with radiotherapy plus ipilimumab. These TCRs come from a human donor with non-small cell lung cancer who had a partial response to radiotherapy plus ipilimumab.

The sample holds one count of this clone. V usage is TRBV5-5 and J usage is TRBJ1-5; D gene ambiguous. The length of the CDR3 is 14 residues. V was cut by 2 bases and J by 7 bases, with 13 bases left in between. Looked up from germline, CDR1 is SGHKS and CDR2 is YYEKEE (reference sequence). CDR3 DNA: TGTGCCAGCAGCTTCTCCTCCGGGGAACAGCCCCAGCATTTT. Protein sequence: CASSFSSGEQPQHF.

This clone was observed once. J is TRBJ1-1 and V is TRBV4-3, with unresolved D. The germline gives CDR1 LGHNA, CDR2 YSLEER. The ends were cut back, 0 bases at V and 0 bases at J, with 8 bases in the middle. This CDR3 has 15 residues. The CDR3 nucleotides are TGCGCCAGCAGCCAAGATAGCAAAATGAACACTGAAGCTTTCTTT. Translating it yields CASSQDSKMNTEAFF.

This clone was recorded a few times. The CDR3 region is CASSLGAANEKLFF. The DNA for the CDR3 is TGTGCCAGCAGCTTGGGGGCAGCTAATGAAAAACTGTTTTTT. The chain employs TRBV5-6 and TRBJ1-4; D unclear. Germline CDR1 SGHDT, CDR2 YYEEEE. V lost 0 bases to trimming and J lost 3 bases, with 6 bases between them. The CDR3 length is 14 residues.

The chain couples TRBV7-9 to TRBJ1-2, with D possibly being TRBD1 (6 bases). In germline, CDR1 is SEHNR, CDR2 FQNEAQ (reference sequence). The V and J ends lost 5 bases and 0 bases respectively, with 13 bases between them. The CDR3 spans 15 residues. CDR3 region: CASSPRTASNYGYTF. The CDR3 nucleotides are TGTGCCAGCAGCCCCCGGACAGCCTCTAACTATGGCTACACCTTC.

The rearrangement joins TRBV7-6 to TRBJ1-2; 7 bases match TRBD1. CDR3 length equals 15 residues. The germline gives CDR1 SGHVS, CDR2 FNYEAQ. Trimming at V came to 5 bases and at J to 8 bases, leaving 14 bases not matched to a gene. The CDR3 sequence is CASSRRPGTGEGYTF. The DNA for the CDR3 is TGTGCCAGCAGCCGGCGCCCCGGAACAGGGGAGGGCTACACCTTC. The full variable domain, in which reference TRBV7-6 and TRBJ1-2 provide the parts outside the CDR3, is GAGVSQSPRYKVTKRGQDVALRCDPISGHVSLYWYRQALGQGPEFLTYFNYEAQQDKSGLPNDRFSAERPEGSISTLTIQRTEQRDSAMYRCASSRRPGTGEGYTFGSGTRLTVV.

The rearrangement uses TRBV5-4 and TRBJ2-1; 10 nucleotides align to TRBD2. The CDR3 is 18 residues long. Germline CDR1 SGHNT, CDR2 YYREEE (reference sequence). V lost 4 bases, J lost 0 bases, and 10 bases stayed unmatched. In DNA, the CDR3 is TGTGCCAGCAGCCCATCCTCCCGGACTAGCGGCTCCTACAATGAGCAGTTCTTC. Its protein product is CASSPSSRTSGSYNEQFF.

The chain links TRBV28 to TRBJ1-1; weak D call: TRBD1 (5 bases). The CDR3 contains 16 residues. V lost 3 bases, J lost 5 bases, and 19 bases lay in between. Per the germline V gene, CDR1 is MDHEN and CDR2 is SYDVKM. This chain's CDR3 is CASSLGFAGQRTEAFF. The CDR3 DNA follows: TGTGCCAGCAGTTTGGGTTTTGCAGGGCAGAGGACTGAAGCTTTCTTT.

V usage is TRBV10-3 and J usage is TRBJ1-5; D is possibly TRBD1 (6 bases). From germline, CDR1 is ENHRY and CDR2 SYGVKD. V shed 3 bases and J shed 6 bases, with 12 bases lying between them. The CDR3 is 14 amino acids. Written as DNA, the CDR3 is TGTGCCATCAGTGAATCAGGGGATCGTCAGCCCCAGCATTTT. This gives the protein CAISESGDRQPQHF.

This clone appeared a few times. The genes are TRBV23-1 and TRBJ2-7; possibly TRBD2 for D (5 bases). TRBV23-1 belongs to the ORF category, with a function that is uncertain. Trimming pared 0 bases from V and 3 bases from J, leaving 18 bases between. This CDR3 is 17 amino acids long. The CDR3: CASSQSWEFAISYEQYV. The DNA for the CDR3 is TGCGCCAGCAGTCAATCGTGGGAGTTTGCGATAAGCTACGAGCAGTACGTC.

As DNA, the CDR3 is TGTGCCAGCGGTGCACAGGGAAGCGGAGAGACCCAGTACTTC. Translated: CASGAQGSGETQYF. This chain connects TRBV28 to TRBJ2-5, with D tentatively TRBD1 (6 bases). Trimming took 8 bases from V and 4 from J, leaving 17 bases between them. The CDR3 sequence is 14 residues long. Germline V gives CDR1 MDHEN, CDR2 SYDVKM.

V usage is TRBV7-9 and J usage is TRBJ1-2, with D perhaps TRBD1 (6 bases). CDR1 SEHNR and CDR2 FQNEAQ come from the germline V gene (reference sequence). Trimming took off 7 bases at V and 6 bases at J, with 15 bases between the two ends. CDR3 length: 13 residues. CDR3 amino acids: CASTGQKSHGYTF. The CDR3 DNA reads as TGTGCCAGCACTGGACAGAAGTCGCATGGCTACACCTTC.